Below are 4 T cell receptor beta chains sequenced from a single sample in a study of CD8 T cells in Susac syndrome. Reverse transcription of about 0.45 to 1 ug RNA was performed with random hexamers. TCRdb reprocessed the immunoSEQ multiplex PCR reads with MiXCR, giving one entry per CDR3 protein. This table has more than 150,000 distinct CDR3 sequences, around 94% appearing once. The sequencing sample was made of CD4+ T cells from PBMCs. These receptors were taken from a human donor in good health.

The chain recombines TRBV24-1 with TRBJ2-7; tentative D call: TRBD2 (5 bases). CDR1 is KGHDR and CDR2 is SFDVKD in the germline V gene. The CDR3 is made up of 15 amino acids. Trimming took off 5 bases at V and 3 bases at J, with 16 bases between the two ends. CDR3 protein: CATSVGSRDHYEQYF. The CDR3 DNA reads TGTGCCACCAGTGTAGGGTCACGGGATCACTACGAGCAGTACTTC.

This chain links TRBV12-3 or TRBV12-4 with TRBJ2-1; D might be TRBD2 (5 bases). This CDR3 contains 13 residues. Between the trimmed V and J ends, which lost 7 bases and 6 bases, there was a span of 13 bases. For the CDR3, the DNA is TGTGCCAGCATACCCAGCGGTAGCAATGAGCAGTTCTTC. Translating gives CASIPSGSNEQFF.

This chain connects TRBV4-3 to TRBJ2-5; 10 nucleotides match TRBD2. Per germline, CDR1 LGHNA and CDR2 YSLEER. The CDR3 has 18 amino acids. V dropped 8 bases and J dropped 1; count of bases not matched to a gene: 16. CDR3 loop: CASSQGHPSGGIQETQYF. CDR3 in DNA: TGCGCCAGCTCACAAGGGCATCCTAGCGGGGGTATCCAAGAGACCCAGTACTTC.

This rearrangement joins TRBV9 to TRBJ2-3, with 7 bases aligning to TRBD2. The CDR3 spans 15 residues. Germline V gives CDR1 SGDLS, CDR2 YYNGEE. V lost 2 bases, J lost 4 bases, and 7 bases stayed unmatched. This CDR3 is CASSVASGVPDTQYF. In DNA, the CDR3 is TGTGCCAGCAGCGTTGCGAGCGGGGTTCCAGATACGCAGTATTTT.